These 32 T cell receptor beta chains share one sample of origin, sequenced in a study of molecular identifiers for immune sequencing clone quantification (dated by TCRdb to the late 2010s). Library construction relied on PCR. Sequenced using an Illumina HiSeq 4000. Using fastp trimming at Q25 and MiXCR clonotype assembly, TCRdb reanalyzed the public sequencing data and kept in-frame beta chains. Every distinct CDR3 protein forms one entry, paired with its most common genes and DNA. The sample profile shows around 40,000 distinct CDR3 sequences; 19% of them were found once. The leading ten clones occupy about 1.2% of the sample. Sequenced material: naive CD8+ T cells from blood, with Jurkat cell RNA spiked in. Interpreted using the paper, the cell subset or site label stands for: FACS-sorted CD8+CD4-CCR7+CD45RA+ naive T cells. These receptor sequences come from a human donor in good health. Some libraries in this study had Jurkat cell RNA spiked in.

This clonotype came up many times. This chain's CDR3 is CASSSIDRDRDTQYF. The CDR3 DNA reads TGTGCCAGCAGCTCCATAGACAGGGATCGTGATACGCAGTATTTT. The rearrangement uses TRBV7-3 and TRBJ2-3; TRBD1 matches at 7 bases. Germline loops: CDR1 SGHTA, CDR2 FQGTGA. This CDR3 comprises 15 residues. The V segment lost 4 bases and the J segment 6 bases; nucleotides outside the gene matches: 10.

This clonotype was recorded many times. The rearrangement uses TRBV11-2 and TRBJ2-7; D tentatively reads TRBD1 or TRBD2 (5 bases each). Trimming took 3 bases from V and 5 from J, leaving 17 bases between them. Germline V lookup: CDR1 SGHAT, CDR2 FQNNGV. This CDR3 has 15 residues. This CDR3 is CASSFGRDGVHEQYF. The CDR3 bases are TGTGCCAGCAGCTTCGGACGGGACGGGGTACACGAGCAGTACTTC.

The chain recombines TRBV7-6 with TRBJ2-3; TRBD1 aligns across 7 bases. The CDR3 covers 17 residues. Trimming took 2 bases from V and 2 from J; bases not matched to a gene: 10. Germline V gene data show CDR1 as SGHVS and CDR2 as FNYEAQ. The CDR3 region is CASSLQGTDPITDTQYF. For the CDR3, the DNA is TGTGCCAGCAGCTTACAAGGGACAGACCCCATCACAGATACGCAGTATTTT.

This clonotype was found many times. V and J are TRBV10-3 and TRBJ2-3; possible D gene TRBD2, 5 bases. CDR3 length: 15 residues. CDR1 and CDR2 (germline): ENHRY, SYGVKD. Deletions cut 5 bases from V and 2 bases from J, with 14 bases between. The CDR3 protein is CAISKTNRDTDTQYF. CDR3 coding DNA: TGTGCCATCAGTAAGACTAACCGGGACACAGATACGCAGTATTTT.

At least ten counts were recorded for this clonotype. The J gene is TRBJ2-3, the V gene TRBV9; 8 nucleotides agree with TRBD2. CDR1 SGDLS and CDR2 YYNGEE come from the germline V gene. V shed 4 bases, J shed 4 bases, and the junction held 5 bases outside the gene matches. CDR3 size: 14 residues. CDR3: CASSPGLAPDTQYF. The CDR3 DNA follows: TGTGCCAGCAGCCCAGGACTAGCCCCAGATACGCAGTATTTT.

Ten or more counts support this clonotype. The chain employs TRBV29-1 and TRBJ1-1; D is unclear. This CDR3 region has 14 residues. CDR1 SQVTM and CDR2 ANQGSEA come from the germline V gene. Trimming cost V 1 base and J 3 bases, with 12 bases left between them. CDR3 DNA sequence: TGCAGCGTTGAAGGCGGGGAATCCTACACTGAAGCTTTCTTT. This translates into CSVEGGESYTEAFF.

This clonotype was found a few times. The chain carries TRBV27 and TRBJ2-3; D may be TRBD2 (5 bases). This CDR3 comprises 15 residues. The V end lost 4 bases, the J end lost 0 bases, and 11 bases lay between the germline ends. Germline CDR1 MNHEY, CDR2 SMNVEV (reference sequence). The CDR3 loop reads CASSYRDPSTDTQYF. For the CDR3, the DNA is TGTGCCAGCAGTTATCGGGATCCTAGCACAGATACGCAGTATTTT.

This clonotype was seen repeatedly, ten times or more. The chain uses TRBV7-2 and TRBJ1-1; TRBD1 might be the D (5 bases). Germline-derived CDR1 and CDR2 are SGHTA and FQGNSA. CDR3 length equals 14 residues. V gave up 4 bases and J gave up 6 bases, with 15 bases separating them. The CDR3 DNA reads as TGTGCCAGCAGCTCGTGGGCAGGGACCCCTGAAGCTTTCTTT. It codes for CASSSWAGTPEAFF.

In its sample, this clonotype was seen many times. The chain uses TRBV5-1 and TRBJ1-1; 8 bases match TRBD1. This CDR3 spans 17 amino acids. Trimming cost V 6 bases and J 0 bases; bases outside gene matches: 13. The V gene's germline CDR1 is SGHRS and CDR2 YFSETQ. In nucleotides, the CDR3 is TGCGCCAGCATGGGGGATCAGGGGGCCCTCATGAACACTGAAGCTTTCTTT. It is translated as CASMGDQGALMNTEAFF.

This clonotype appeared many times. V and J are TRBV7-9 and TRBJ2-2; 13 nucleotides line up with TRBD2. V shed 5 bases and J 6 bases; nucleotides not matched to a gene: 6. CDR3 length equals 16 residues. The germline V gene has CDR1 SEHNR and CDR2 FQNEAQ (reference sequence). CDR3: CASSPGTSGIPGELFF. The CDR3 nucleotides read TGTGCCAGCAGCCCAGGGACTAGCGGGATTCCCGGGGAGCTGTTTTTT.

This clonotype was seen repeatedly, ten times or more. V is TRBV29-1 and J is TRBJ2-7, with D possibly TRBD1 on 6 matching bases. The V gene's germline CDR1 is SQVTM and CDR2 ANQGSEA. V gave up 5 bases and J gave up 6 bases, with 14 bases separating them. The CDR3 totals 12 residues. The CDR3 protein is CSVQLQGPEQYF. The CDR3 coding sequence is TGCAGCGTTCAATTACAGGGCCCCGAGCAGTACTTC.

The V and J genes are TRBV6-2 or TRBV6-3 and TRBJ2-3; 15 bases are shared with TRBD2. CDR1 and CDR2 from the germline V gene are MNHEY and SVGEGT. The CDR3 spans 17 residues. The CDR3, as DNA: TGTACCGGCAGTCGCGGACTAGCGGGGGGGCCTGGAGATACGCAGTATTTT. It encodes CTGSRGLAGGPGDTQYF.

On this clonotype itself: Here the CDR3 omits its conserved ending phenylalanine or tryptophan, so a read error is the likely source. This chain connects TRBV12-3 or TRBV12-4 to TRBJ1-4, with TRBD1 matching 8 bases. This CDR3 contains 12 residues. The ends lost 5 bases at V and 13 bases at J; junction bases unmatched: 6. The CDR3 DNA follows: TGTGCCAGCAGTCTGACAGGGGCGGGACTGTTTTCT. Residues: CASSLTGAGLFS.

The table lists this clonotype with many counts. This chain's CDR3 is CASSFAGTGGYGYTF. For the CDR3, the DNA is TGTGCCAGCAGTTTTGCCGGGACAGGGGGCTATGGCTACACCTTC. The chain couples TRBV27 to TRBJ1-2, with 11 bases that match TRBD1. Germline V gives CDR1 MNHEY, CDR2 SMNVEV (reference sequence). The CDR3 extends over 15 amino acids. Trimming at V came to 3 bases and at J to 4 bases, leaving 4 bases not matched to a gene.

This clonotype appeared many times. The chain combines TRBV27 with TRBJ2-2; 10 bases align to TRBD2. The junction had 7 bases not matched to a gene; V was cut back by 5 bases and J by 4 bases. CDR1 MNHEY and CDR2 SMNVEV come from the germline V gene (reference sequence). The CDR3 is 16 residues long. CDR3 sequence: CASSPIAGGLTGELFF. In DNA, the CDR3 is TGTGCCAGCAGTCCAATAGCGGGGGGCCTCACCGGGGAGCTGTTTTTT.

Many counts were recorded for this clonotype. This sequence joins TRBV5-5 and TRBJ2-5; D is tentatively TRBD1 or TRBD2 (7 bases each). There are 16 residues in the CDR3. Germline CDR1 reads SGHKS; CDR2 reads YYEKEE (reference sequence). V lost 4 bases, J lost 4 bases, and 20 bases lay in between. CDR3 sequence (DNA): TGTGCCAGCAGCCCTTGGAGGGACAGCGGGGTAGAGACCCAGTACTTC. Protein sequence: CASSPWRDSGVETQYF.

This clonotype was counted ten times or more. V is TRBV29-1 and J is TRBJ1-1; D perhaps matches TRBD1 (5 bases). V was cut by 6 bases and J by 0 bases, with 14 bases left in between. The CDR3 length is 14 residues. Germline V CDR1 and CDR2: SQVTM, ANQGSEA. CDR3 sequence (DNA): TGCAGCGTGGTGGGACCGACCATGAACACTGAAGCTTTCTTT. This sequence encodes CSVVGPTMNTEAFF.

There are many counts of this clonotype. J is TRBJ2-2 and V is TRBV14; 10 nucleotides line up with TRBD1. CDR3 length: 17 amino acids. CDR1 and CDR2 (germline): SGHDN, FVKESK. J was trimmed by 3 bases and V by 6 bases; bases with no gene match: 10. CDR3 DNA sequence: TGTGCCAGCAGTCCATTTGTGGGGACAGGGGACACCGGGGAGCTGTTTTTT. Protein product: CASSPFVGTGDTGELFF. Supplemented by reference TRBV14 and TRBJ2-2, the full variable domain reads EAGVTQFPSHSVIEKGQTVTLRCDPISGHDNLYWYRRVMGKEIKFLLHFVKESKQDESGMPNNRFLAERTGGTYSTLKVQPAELEDSGVYFCASSPFVGTGDTGELFFGEGSRLTVL.

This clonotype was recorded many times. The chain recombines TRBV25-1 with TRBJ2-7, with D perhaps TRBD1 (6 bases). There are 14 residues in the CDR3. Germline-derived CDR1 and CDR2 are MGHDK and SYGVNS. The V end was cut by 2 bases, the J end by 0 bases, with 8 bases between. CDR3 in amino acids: CASSEQGNSYEQYF. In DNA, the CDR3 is TGTGCCAGCAGTGAACAGGGGAACTCCTACGAGCAGTACTTC.

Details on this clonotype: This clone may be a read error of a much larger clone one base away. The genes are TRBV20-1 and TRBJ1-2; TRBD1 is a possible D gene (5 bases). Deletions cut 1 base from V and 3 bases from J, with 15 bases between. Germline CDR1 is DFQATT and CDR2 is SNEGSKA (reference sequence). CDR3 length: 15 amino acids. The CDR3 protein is CSARGRLQQDYGYTF. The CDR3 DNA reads TGCAGTGCTAGAGGTCGTCTACAACAGGACTATGGCTACACCTTC.

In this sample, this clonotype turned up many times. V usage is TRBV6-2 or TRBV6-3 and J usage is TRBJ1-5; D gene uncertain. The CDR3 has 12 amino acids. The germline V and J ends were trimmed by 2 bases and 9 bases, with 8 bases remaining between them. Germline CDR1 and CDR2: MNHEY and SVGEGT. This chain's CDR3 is CASSYPGRPQHF. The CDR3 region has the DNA TGTGCCAGCAGTTACCCTGGCCGGCCCCAGCATTTT.

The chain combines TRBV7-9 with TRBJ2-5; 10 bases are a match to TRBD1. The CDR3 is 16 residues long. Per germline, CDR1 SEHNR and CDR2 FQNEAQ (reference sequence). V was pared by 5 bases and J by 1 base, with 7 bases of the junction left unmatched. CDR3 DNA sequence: TGTGCCAGCAGCCGTCCCGGGACAGGGGCCCAAGAGACCCAGTACTTC. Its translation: CASSRPGTGAQETQYF.

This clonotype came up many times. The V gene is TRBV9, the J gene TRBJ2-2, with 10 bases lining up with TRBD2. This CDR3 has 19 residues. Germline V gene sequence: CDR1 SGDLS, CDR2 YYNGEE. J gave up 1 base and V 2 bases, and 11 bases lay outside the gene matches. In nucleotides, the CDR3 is TGTGCCAGCAGCGTGGGACCCCTAGCGGGAGCTTTGAACACCGGGGAGCTGTTTTTT. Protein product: CASSVGPLAGALNTGELFF.

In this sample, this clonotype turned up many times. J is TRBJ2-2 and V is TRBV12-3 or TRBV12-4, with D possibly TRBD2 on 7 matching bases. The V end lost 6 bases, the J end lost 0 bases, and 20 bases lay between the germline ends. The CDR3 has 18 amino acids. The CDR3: CASSPPRGAGTNTGELFF. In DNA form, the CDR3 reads TGTGCCAGCAGCCCGCCCCGGGGGGCCGGTACGAACACCGGGGAGCTGTTTTTT.

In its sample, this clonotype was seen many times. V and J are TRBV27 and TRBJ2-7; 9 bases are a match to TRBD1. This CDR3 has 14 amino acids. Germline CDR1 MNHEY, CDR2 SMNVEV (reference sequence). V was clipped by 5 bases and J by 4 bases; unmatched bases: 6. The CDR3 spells CASSHGQGTYEQYF. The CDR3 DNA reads TGTGCCAGCAGTCACGGACAGGGGACGTACGAGCAGTACTTC.

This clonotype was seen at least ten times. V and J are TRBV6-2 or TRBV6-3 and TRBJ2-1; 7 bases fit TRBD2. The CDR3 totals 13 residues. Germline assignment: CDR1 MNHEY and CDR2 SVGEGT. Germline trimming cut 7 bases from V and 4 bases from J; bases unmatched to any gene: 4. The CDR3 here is CASTASGYNEQFF. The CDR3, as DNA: TGTGCCAGCACAGCTAGCGGATACAATGAGCAGTTCTTC.

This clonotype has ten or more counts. CDR3 protein: CASSYSGDYNSPLHF. The CDR3 DNA sequence: TGTGCCAGCAGTTACTCGGGGGACTATAATTCACCCCTCCACTTT. V gene TRBV6-5 combines with J gene TRBJ1-6; weak D call: TRBD1 (5 bases). The CDR3 is 15 residues long. Trimming left V 0 bases short and J 3 bases short, with 6 bases between. Germline values: CDR1 MNHEY, CDR2 SVGAGI.

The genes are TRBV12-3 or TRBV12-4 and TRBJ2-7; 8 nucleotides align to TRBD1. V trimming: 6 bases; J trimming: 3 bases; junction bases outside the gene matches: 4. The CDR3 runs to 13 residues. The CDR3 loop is CASRKDRDYEQYF. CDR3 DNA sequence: TGTGCCAGCAGAAAGGACAGGGACTACGAGCAGTACTTC.

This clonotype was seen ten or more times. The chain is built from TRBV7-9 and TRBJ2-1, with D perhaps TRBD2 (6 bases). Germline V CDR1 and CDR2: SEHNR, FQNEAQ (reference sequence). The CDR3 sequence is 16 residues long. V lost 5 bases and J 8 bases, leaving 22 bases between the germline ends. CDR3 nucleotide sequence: TGTGCCAGCAGCCCGACCTCCTCCCCCCCGGGGGATGAGCAGTTCTTC. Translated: CASSPTSSPPGDEQFF.

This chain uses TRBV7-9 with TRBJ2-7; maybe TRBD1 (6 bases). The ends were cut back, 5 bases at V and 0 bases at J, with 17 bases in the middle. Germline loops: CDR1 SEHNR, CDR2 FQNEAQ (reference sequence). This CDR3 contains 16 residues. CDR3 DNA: TGTGCCAGCAGCGCGACCGGGACACCCGACTCCTACGAGCAGTACTTC. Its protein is CASSATGTPDSYEQYF. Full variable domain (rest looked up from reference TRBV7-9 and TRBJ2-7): DTGVSQNPRHKITKRGQNVTFRCDPISEHNRLYWYRQTLGQGPEFLTYFQNEAQLEKSRLLSDRFSAERPKGSFSTLEIQRTEQGDSAMYLCASSATGTPDSYEQYFGPGTRLTVT.

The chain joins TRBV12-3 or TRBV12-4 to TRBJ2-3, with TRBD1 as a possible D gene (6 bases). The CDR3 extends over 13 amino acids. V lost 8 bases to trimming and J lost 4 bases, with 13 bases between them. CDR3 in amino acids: CASEGEVADTQYF. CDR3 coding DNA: TGTGCCAGCGAGGGGGAAGTTGCAGATACGCAGTATTTT.

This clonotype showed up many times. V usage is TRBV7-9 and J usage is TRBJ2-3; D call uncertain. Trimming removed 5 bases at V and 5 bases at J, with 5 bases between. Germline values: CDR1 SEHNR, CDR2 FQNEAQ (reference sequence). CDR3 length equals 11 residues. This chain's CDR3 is CASSLRDTQYF. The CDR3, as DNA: TGTGCCAGCAGCCTCAGAGATACGCAGTATTTT.